This TCR beta chain was sequenced for a study of T cells in Graves' hyperthyroidism and ophthalmopathy. Whole-study results and caveats: Before onset, ophthalmopathy was predicted by the model a median about 6.2 months earlier.

Trimming cost V 2 bases and J 7 bases, with 4 bases left between them. The CDR3 covers 11 residues. Amplified regions were TCR beta CDR3 sequences from RNA transcripts. Carried out on the TCR CDR3, a first-round RT-PCR used the HTBI primer set. TCRdb re-derived calls from the multiplex PCR reads in MiXCR, one entry per CDR3 protein. The sample yields around 240,000 distinct CDR3 sequences, roughly 15% seen once. At least ten counts were recorded for this clonotype. Its specificity is not known. This sequence originates from a woman younger than 35 with Graves' ophthalmopathy. The J gene is TRBJ2-3, the V gene TRBV12-3 or TRBV12-4; D gene uncertain. The sample taken for sequencing was blood. CDR3 DNA sequence: TGTGCCAGCAGTTTACAGAATACGCAGTATTTT. Translating gives CASSLQNTQYF.